This T cell receptor beta chain originates from a study of T cell responses to AZD1222 COVID-19 vaccine. This clone turned up a few times. CDR3 length: 16 residues. Deletions cut 0 bases from V and 3 bases from J, with 12 bases between. Germline V gene data show CDR1 as LGHDT and CDR2 as YNNKEL (reference sequence). Here immunoSEQ multiplex PCR was the method, and the copy in TCRdb shows in-frame clones only, minus some. The sample lists 65,000 to 80,000 clones, 83% occurring once. This sequence originates from an adult who received the AZD1222 COVID-19 vaccine. The material sequenced was peripheral blood, taken 28 days after the second AZD1222 dose. The chain joins TRBV3-1 (or the pseudogene TRBV3-2) to TRBJ1-3; weak D call: TRBD1 (6 bases). The CDR3 nucleotides are TGTGCCAGCAGCCAAGAGGGCAGGGGCTTTGGAAACACCATATATTTT. Its translation: CASSQEGRGFGNTIYF.